The 24 T cell receptor beta chains below all came from one sample that was sequenced in a study of T cell responses to AZD1222 COVID-19 vaccine. Profiled with immunoSEQ multiplex PCR; TCRdb holds only in-frame clones, not every one. The table has 90,000 to 120,000 clones, around nine tenths seen once. Sequenced here: peripheral blood, sampled on day 0 of AZD1222 vaccination. All receptors derive from an adult in good health.

This chain connects TRBV4-1 to TRBJ2-1; D might be TRBD1 (6 bases). The CDR3 extends over 15 amino acids. The ends were cut back, 1 base at V and 9 bases at J, with 16 bases in the middle. Germline CDR1 is MGHRA and CDR2 is YSYEKL. The CDR3 DNA is TGCGCCAGCAGCCAAGGTCTCAGGGGAGACGGTGAGCAGTTCTTC. It is translated as CASSQGLRGDGEQFF.

The V and J genes are TRBV10-3 and TRBJ1-1; tentatively, D is TRBD1 (5 bases). Germline CDR1 reads ENHRY; CDR2 reads SYGVKD. The ends were cut back, 4 bases at V and 0 bases at J, with 12 bases in the middle. The CDR3 consists of 15 residues. The CDR3 reads CAISGWTTMNTEAFF. CDR3 coding DNA: TGTGCCATCAGTGGTTGGACAACCATGAACACTGAAGCTTTCTTT.

This chain joins TRBV6-2 or TRBV6-3 and TRBJ1-5, with 7 bases matching TRBD1. The germline CDR1 and CDR2 sequences are MNHEY and SVGEGT. The CDR3 has 15 amino acids. V shed 4 bases, J shed 3 bases, and the junction held 6 bases outside the gene matches. CDR3: CASSLWTGNNQPQHF. CDR3 DNA: TGTGCCAGCAGTTTATGGACAGGAAACAATCAGCCCCAGCATTTT.

The chain links TRBV18 to TRBJ1-2; 7 nucleotides line up with TRBD1. The V segment lost 2 bases and the J segment 5 bases; nucleotides outside the gene matches: 8. CDR1 KGHSH and CDR2 LQKENI come from the germline V gene. The length of the CDR3 is 15 residues. The CDR3 DNA follows: TGTGCCAGCTCACCAGGCCCGGGACAGATATATGGCTACACCTTC. Translation: CASSPGPGQIYGYTF.

This CDR3 reads CASSFSMNTEAFF. DNA of the CDR3: TGTGCCAGCAGTTTTTCCATGAACACTGAAGCTTTCTTT. V is TRBV12-3 or TRBV12-4 and J is TRBJ1-1; D unresolved. The V gene lost 3 bases and the J gene lost 0 bases, with 5 bases spanning the gap. This CDR3 has 13 residues.

This chain links TRBV2 with TRBJ2-1; TRBD1 might be the D (6 bases). The CDR3 contains 14 residues. Germline V CDR1 and CDR2: SNHLY, FYNNEI. Trimming left V 6 bases short and J 6 bases short, with 15 bases between. CDR3 nucleotides: TGTGCCAGCAGCCCGGGACAACTTCTCAATGAGCAGTTCTTC. Translating it yields CASSPGQLLNEQFF.

A note on this clone: Germline and junction disagree at one end, which may indicate a read error. V is TRBV4-3 and J is TRBJ1-2, with unresolved D. Germline V lookup: CDR1 LGHNA, CDR2 YSLEER. The CDR3 contains 15 residues. CDR3 DNA sequence: TGCGCCAGCAGCAAAGATAAGTCTACATACTATGGCTACACCTTC. It codes for CASSKDKSTYYGYTF.

V and J are TRBV29-1 and TRBJ1-5; 12 nucleotides match TRBD1. Looked up from germline, CDR1 is SQVTM and CDR2 is ANQGSEA. This CDR3 is 13 amino acids long. The V and J ends lost 7 bases and 7 bases, in that order; junction bases with no gene match: 5. The CDR3 DNA reads TGCAGCGCGGGACAGGGGGCGGGGCAGCCCCAGCATTTT. Translating it yields CSAGQGAGQPQHF.

In this sample, this clone turned up a few times. Other DNA sequences of this sample code for an identical CDR3. V usage is TRBV19 and J usage is TRBJ2-2, with 12 positions matching TRBD2. The germline CDR1 and CDR2 sequences are LNHDA and SQIVND (reference sequence). V lost 3 bases, J lost 6 bases, and 2 bases stayed unmatched. This CDR3 is built from 15 residues. For the CDR3, the DNA is TGTGCCAGTAGTATTGCTAGCGGGGGGGCCGGGGAGCTGTTTTTT. Residues: CASSIASGGAGELFF.

The gene calls are TRBV7-2 and TRBJ1-2; maybe TRBD1 (5 bases). This CDR3 is 13 amino acids long. V gave up 6 bases and J gave up 8 bases, with 16 bases separating them. Germline V gene lookup returns CDR1 SGHTA and CDR2 FQGNSA. Here the CDR3 DNA reads TGTGCCAGCAGTCCCGGGACGCGCCTAGGCTACACCTTC. It codes for CASSPGTRLGYTF. Full variable domain (outside the CDR3, taken from reference TRBV7-2 and TRBJ1-2): GAGVSQSPSNKVTEKGKDVELRCDPISGHTALYWYRQSLGQGLEFLIYFQGNSAPDKSGLPSDRFSAERTGGSVSTLTIQRTQQEDSAVYLCASSPGTRLGYTFGSGTRLTVV.

The chain has TRBV7-6 and TRBJ1-2; the match to TRBD1 covers 7 bases. CDR3 length equals 12 residues. The J segment lost 5 bases and the V segment lost 5 bases, leaving 2 bases of the junction unmatched. The V gene's germline CDR1 is SGHVS and CDR2 FNYEAQ. This CDR3 is CASSPQGYGYTF. The CDR3 DNA sequence: TGTGCCAGCAGCCCACAGGGGTATGGCTACACCTTC.

The genes are TRBV19 and TRBJ1-6; D is uncertain. V lost 3 bases to trimming and J lost 6 bases, with 12 bases between them. This CDR3 region has 15 residues. Looked up from germline, CDR1 is LNHDA and CDR2 is SQIVND (reference sequence). The CDR3 reads CASSIPGLGNSPLHF. CDR3 nucleotide sequence: TGTGCCAGTAGTATCCCTGGCTTAGGTAATTCACCCCTCCACTTT.

The chain joins TRBV12-3 or TRBV12-4 to TRBJ1-2; D is uncertain. With 2 bases removed from V and 2 bases from J, the gap between germline ends came to 6 bases. CDR3 length: 13 amino acids. The CDR3 loop reads CASSLMANYGYTF. For the CDR3, the DNA is TGTGCCAGCAGTTTAATGGCCAACTATGGCTACACCTTC.

V is TRBV2 and J is TRBJ1-2; D gene uncertain. Germline CDR1 reads SNHLY; CDR2 reads FYNNEI. This CDR3 contains 14 residues. Between the trimmed V and J ends, which lost 3 bases and 7 bases, there was a span of 15 bases. CDR3 sequence (DNA): TGTGCCAGCAGTGATCATCCAGTTGATGGTGGCTACACCTTC. Amino acids: CASSDHPVDGGYTF.

The V gene is TRBV5-5, the J gene TRBJ2-7; D unresolved. Trimming cost V 4 bases and J 4 bases, with 12 bases left between them. Germline-derived CDR1 and CDR2 are SGHKS and YYEKEE (reference sequence). The CDR3 is made up of 13 amino acids. DNA of the CDR3: TGTGCCAGCAGCCGCACCAGGATGTACGAGCAGTACTTC. It yields the protein CASSRTRMYEQYF. Drawing the rest from reference TRBV5-5 and TRBJ2-7, the complete variable domain is DAGVTQSPTHLIKTRGQQVTLRCSPISGHKSVSWYQQVLGQGPQFIFQYYEKEERGRGNFPDRFSARQFPNYSSELNVNALLLGDSALYLCASSRTRMYEQYFGPGTRLTVT.

The gene calls are TRBV5-1 and TRBJ2-5; 11 bases map to TRBD2. This CDR3 is built from 18 residues. Trimming removed 4 bases from V and 4 bases from J; junction bases left unmatched: 15. Germline values: CDR1 SGHRS, CDR2 YFSETQ. CDR3 loop: CASSPLAGGLLNLETQYF. The CDR3 coding sequence is TGCGCCAGCAGCCCGCTAGCGGGGGGCCTCCTGAACCTAGAGACCCAGTACTTC. The full variable domain, rest sourced from reference TRBV5-1 and TRBJ2-5, is KAGVTQTPRYLIKTRGQQVTLSCSPISGHRSVSWYQQTPGQGLQFLFEYFSETQRNKGNFPGRFSGRQFSNSRSEMNVSTLELGDSALYLCASSPLAGGLLNLETQYFGPGTRLLVL.

The chain links TRBV18 to TRBJ1-2, with D hard to call. From germline, CDR1 is KGHSH and CDR2 LQKENI. Trimming shortened V by 2 bases and J by 0 bases, and 13 bases separated the two germline ends. The CDR3 contains 16 residues. The CDR3 coding sequence is TGTGCCAGCTCACCAGACACCCCGCCGTCTAACTATGGCTACACCTTC. Its protein product is CASSPDTPPSNYGYTF.

There are a few counts of this clone. This chain links TRBV29-1 with TRBJ2-7; D is unresolved. V was shortened by 5 bases and J by 2 bases, with 13 bases between the two germline ends. This CDR3 has 13 amino acids. Germline-derived CDR1 and CDR2 are SQVTM and ANQGSEA. The CDR3 loop reads CSVISGRTYEQYF. The DNA for the CDR3 is TGCAGCGTTATTTCGGGCAGGACCTACGAGCAGTACTTC.

This chain uses TRBV7-2 with TRBJ1-3; TRBD1 might be the D (6 bases). The CDR3 length is 13 residues. The germline V and J ends were trimmed by 6 bases and 0 bases, with 6 bases remaining between them. Germline V lookup: CDR1 SGHTA, CDR2 FQGNSA. Here the CDR3 DNA reads TGTGCCAGCAGAGGGGGCTCTGGAAACACCATATATTTT. This gives the protein CASRGGSGNTIYF.

The chain has TRBV29-1 and TRBJ2-1; D assignment may be TRBD1 or TRBD2 (6 bases each). The V end lost 5 bases, the J end lost 4 bases, and 12 bases lay between the germline ends. The CDR3 loop spans 13 amino acids. CDR1 and CDR2 (germline): SQVTM, ANQGSEA. CDR3 sequence reads: CSVRRGSYNEQFF. The CDR3 DNA sequence: TGCAGCGTTCGGAGGGGGTCTTACAATGAGCAGTTCTTC.

The chain carries TRBV5-6 and TRBJ1-3; D is unresolved. CDR1 and CDR2 from the germline V gene are SGHDT and YYEEEE. V was pared by 0 bases and J by 4 bases, with 11 bases between. The CDR3 extends over 15 amino acids. The chain's CDR3 is CASSLAVTKGNTIYF. The CDR3 DNA reads TGTGCCAGCAGCTTGGCCGTGACAAAAGGAAACACCATATATTTT.

The chain links TRBV2 to TRBJ2-2, with D unclear. The CDR3 consists of 15 residues. Germline lookup yields CDR1 SNHLY and CDR2 FYNNEI. V lost 6 bases to trimming and J lost 1 base, with 12 bases between them. The DNA of the CDR3 is TGTGCCAGCAGGGGTACCGCGAGGAACACCGGGGAGCTGTTTTTT. This gives the protein CASRGTARNTGELFF.

This sequence joins TRBV7-2 and TRBJ2-1; no reliable D call. The germline V gene has CDR1 SGHTA and CDR2 FQGNSA. The CDR3 sequence is 13 residues long. V lost 7 bases, J lost 3 bases, and 10 bases lay in between. CDR3 sequence reads: CASTAADYNEQFF. The CDR3 coding sequence is TGTGCCAGCACCGCCGCTGACTACAATGAGCAGTTCTTC.

This clone has just a few counts. The rearrangement links TRBV4-1 to TRBJ1-5, with D possibly matching TRBD1 (5 bases). The CDR3 sequence is 16 residues long. Trimming cost V 4 bases and J 3 bases, with 16 bases left between them. Germline V lookup: CDR1 MGHRA, CDR2 YSYEKL. For the CDR3, the DNA is TGCGCCAGCAGCCCGATGGGGCAGGGACTCAATCAGCCCCAGCATTTT. The encoded protein is CASSPMGQGLNQPQHF.